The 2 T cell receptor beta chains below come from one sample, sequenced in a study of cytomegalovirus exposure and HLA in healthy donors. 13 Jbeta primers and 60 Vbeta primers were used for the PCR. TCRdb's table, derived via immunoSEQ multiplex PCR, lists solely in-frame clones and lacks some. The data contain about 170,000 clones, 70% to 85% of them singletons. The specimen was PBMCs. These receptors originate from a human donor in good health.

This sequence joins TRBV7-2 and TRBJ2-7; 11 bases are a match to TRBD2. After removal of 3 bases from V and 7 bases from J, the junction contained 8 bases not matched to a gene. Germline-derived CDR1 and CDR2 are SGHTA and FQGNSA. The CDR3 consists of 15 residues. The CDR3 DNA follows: TGTGCCAGCAGCTTCACTAGCGGGGGCGTAGGGGAGCAGTACTTC. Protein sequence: CASSFTSGGVGEQYF.

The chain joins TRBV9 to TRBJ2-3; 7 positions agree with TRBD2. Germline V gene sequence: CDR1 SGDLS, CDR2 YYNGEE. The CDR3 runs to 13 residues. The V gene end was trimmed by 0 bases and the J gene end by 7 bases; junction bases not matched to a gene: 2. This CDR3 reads CASSVGDYNTQYF. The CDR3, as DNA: TGTGCCAGCAGCGTAGGGGACTACAATACGCAGTATTTT. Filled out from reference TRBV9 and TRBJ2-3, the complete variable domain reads DSGVTQTPKHLITATGQRVTLRCSPRSGDLSVYWYQQSLDQGLQFLIQYYNGEERAKGNILERFSAQQFPDLHSELNLSSLELGDSALYFCASSVGDYNTQYFGPGTRLTVL.